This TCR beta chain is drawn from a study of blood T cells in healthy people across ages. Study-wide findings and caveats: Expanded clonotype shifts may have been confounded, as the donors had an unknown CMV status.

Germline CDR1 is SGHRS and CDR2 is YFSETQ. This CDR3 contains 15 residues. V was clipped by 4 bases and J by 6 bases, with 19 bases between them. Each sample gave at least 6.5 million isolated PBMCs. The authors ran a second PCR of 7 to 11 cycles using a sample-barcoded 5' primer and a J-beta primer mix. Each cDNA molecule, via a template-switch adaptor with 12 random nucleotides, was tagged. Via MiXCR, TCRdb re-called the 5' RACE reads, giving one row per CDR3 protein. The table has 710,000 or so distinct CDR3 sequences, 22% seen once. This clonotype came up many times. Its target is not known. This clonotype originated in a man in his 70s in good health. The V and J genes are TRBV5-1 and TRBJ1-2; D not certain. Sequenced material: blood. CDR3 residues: CASSQDPDPIHGYTF. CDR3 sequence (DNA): TGCGCCAGCAGCCAAGACCCCGACCCAATCCATGGCTACACCTTC.